The clone carrying this T cell receptor beta chain was found once. Its antigen remains unknown. Other nucleotide sequences in the sample specify the same CDR3. CDR3 length equals 14 residues. Germline CDR1 reads MNHEY; CDR2 reads SVGAGI. V shed 5 bases and J 0 bases; nucleotides not matched to a gene: 1. Libraries were prepared by immunoSEQ multiplex PCR; TCRdb keeps only in-frame clonotypes and omits some of them. Of approximately 2.5 million clones detected, 90% to 95% appear once; the ten largest clones hold over 0.12%. This entry comes from a study of shared clonotypes between healthy human individuals. Study-level findings and limits: Donors were few, which limited the genetic and exposure-history diversity represented.

The chain couples TRBV6-5 to TRBJ1-2; 9 bases agree with TRBD1. Specimen: naive CD4+ T cells sorted from blood. Regarding subset: CD45RA+ positively selected. This TCR was recovered from a man younger than 35 in good health. In DNA, the CDR3 is TGTGCCAGCAGTCGACAGGGGGCTAACTATGGCTACACCTTC. Translating it yields CASSRQGANYGYTF.